The 14 T cell receptor beta chains below all came from one sample that was sequenced in a study of Tregs in tolerant kidney transplant recipients. The assay was immunoSEQ multiplex PCR, and TCRdb's table has in-frame clones only and misses some. The repertoire holds 100,000 to 130,000 clones, with nearly 90% as singletons. Sequencing was performed on CD4+ T cells from blood, taken before the transplant. These receptors all stem from a human donor who received a combined kidney and bone marrow transplant.

The chain carries TRBV4-3 and TRBJ2-7; 8 positions agree with TRBD1. The germline gives CDR1 LGHNA, CDR2 YSLEER. This CDR3 comprises 14 residues. V lost 4 bases to trimming and J lost 3 bases; unmatched junction nucleotides: 5. This CDR3 is CASSRGQGGYEQYF. CDR3 DNA: TGCGCCAGCAGCCGAGGACAGGGCGGCTACGAGCAGTACTTC.

The chain is built from TRBV14 and TRBJ2-6; TRBD2 matches at 7 bases. This CDR3 has 18 residues. Germline V gene data show CDR1 as SGHDN and CDR2 as FVKESK. With V trimmed by 3 bases and J by 0 bases, 8 bases remained unmatched. The CDR3 DNA reads TGTGCCAGCAGCCACTTTAGCGGGTTCAGCTCTGGGGCCAACGTCCTGACTTTC. Amino acid sequence: CASSHFSGFSSGANVLTF.

This clone was seen just once. The rearrangement uses TRBV2 and TRBJ2-3; maybe TRBD2 (5 bases). The germline V and J ends were trimmed by 8 bases and 11 bases, with 26 bases remaining between them. CDR3 length equals 15 residues. The V gene's germline CDR1 is SNHLY and CDR2 FYNNEI. CDR3 coding DNA: TGTGCCAGCGCCGGTGCACCAGCGCGGGTCCAGGAGCAGTATTTT. Its protein product is CASAGAPARVQEQYF.

The chain employs TRBV15 and TRBJ2-7, with D perhaps matching TRBD2 (5 bases). V was cut by 0 bases and J by 3 bases, with 18 bases left in between. The germline V gene encodes CDR1 LNHNV and CDR2 YYDKDF (reference sequence). The length of the CDR3 is 17 residues. CDR3 in amino acids: CATSRDVGIARGYEQYF. For the CDR3, the DNA is TGTGCCACCAGCAGAGATGTAGGGATCGCCCGGGGCTACGAGCAGTACTTC.

The rearrangement uses TRBV10-3 and TRBJ2-7, with 11 bases identical to TRBD2. The CDR3 extends over 15 amino acids. J lost 2 bases, V lost 4 bases, and 4 bases had no gene match. Germline CDR1 is ENHRY and CDR2 is SYGVKD. Here the CDR3 DNA reads TGTGCCATCAGTGCGTCTAGCGGGGGGCCCTACGAGCAGTACTTC. It encodes CAISASSGGPYEQYF.

The V and J genes are TRBV10-1 and TRBJ2-1, with D maybe TRBD2 (5 bases). The V end was cut by 6 bases, the J end by 7 bases, with 19 bases between. Germline V gene lookup returns CDR1 WNHNN and CDR2 SYGVQD (reference sequence). The CDR3 is made up of 15 amino acids. CDR3 sequence: CASSLGGLLGNEQFF. The CDR3 nucleotides read TGCGCCAGCAGCTTAGGTGGACTTCTGGGGAATGAGCAGTTCTTC.

The gene calls are TRBV5-4 and TRBJ1-2; TRBD1 is a possible D gene (6 bases). This CDR3 has 13 amino acids. The germline V and J ends were trimmed by 1 base and 8 bases, with 12 bases remaining between them. The germline V gene has CDR1 SGHNT and CDR2 YYREEE (reference sequence). The CDR3: CASSLWGGRGYTF. The CDR3 bases are TGTGCCAGCAGCTTGTGGGGGGGCCGAGGCTACACCTTC.

The chain links TRBV6-5 to TRBJ1-1, with 8 bases identical to TRBD1. Unmatched junction bases numbered 7, after V lost 6 bases and J lost 1 base. This CDR3 comprises 15 residues. The germline gives CDR1 MNHEY, CDR2 SVGAGI. The chain's CDR3 is CASSRGTGTNTEAFF. CDR3 nucleotide sequence: TGTGCCAGCAGCCGCGGGACAGGAACGAACACTGAAGCTTTCTTT.

This rearrangement joins TRBV5-8 to TRBJ1-5; tentative D call: TRBD1 (5 bases). Trimming pared 4 bases from V and 0 bases from J, leaving 11 bases between. Germline CDR1 is SGHTS and CDR2 is YDEGEE. The CDR3 loop spans 15 amino acids. The CDR3 sequence is CASSVGRDSNQPQHF. The CDR3 bases are TGTGCCAGCAGCGTCGGCAGGGATAGCAATCAGCCCCAGCATTTT.

The chain recombines TRBV29-1 with TRBJ1-2, with 7 bases lining up with TRBD1. Germline V gene lookup returns CDR1 SQVTM and CDR2 ANQGSEA. With V trimmed by 5 bases and J by 8 bases, 8 bases remained unmatched. The CDR3 length is 12 residues. The chain's CDR3 is CSVRDRAGGYTF. In DNA, the CDR3 is TGCAGCGTTCGCGACAGGGCGGGCGGCTACACCTTC.

The V and J genes are TRBV19 and TRBJ2-1; 8 nucleotides align to TRBD1. Germline V gene sequence: CDR1 LNHDA, CDR2 SQIVND (reference sequence). This CDR3 comprises 19 residues. The J segment lost 2 bases and the V segment lost 3 bases, leaving 15 bases of the junction unmatched. The CDR3 bases are TGTGCCAGTAGTATGGTCTGGACAGGGTACCCGGCCCCCTACAATGAGCAGTTCTTC. Amino acid sequence: CASSMVWTGYPAPYNEQFF.

The chain couples TRBV7-2 to TRBJ2-5, with 12 bases lining up with TRBD2. CDR3 length: 16 amino acids. Per germline, CDR1 SGHTA and CDR2 FQGNSA. V was pared by 3 bases and J by 5 bases, with 7 bases of the junction left unmatched. The CDR3 protein is CASSFSWTSGIETQYF. In nucleotides, the CDR3 is TGTGCCAGCAGCTTTTCCTGGACTAGCGGGATTGAGACCCAGTACTTC.

This clone was counted a single time. V usage is TRBV5-6 and J usage is TRBJ1-6; TRBD1 aligns across 9 bases. With 2 bases clipped from V and 11 bases from J, the junction kept 8 bases outside the gene matches. Germline V gene sequence: CDR1 SGHDT, CDR2 YYEEEE. This CDR3 is 15 amino acids long. The CDR3 is CASSFRGQGVTPLHF. Here the CDR3 DNA reads TGTGCCAGCAGCTTCCGGGGACAGGGCGTGACACCCCTCCACTTT.

The V gene is TRBV12-5, the J gene TRBJ1-1, with a possible D match to TRBD1 (5 bases). Trimming took 8 bases from V and 0 from J, leaving 10 bases between them. The CDR3 extends over 13 amino acids. CDR1 and CDR2 from the germline V gene are LGHNT and FRNRAP. The CDR3 loop reads CASLRGMNTEAFF. The CDR3, as DNA: TGTGCTAGTCTTAGGGGTATGAACACTGAAGCTTTCTTT.